The 27 T cell receptor beta chains below were found in one sample sequenced in a study of cytomegalovirus exposure and HLA in healthy donors. PCR involved 60 Vbeta and 13 Jbeta primers. Repertoires were generated with immunoSEQ multiplex PCR, while TCRdb's copy carries only in-frame clones and drops some. The sample carries roughly 200,000 clones, roughly 79% recorded once. The specimen sequenced was PBMCs. These receptor sequences come from a male donor in good health and CMV-seronegative.

The V gene is TRBV5-1, the J gene TRBJ2-7; 7 bases line up with TRBD2. The V gene's germline CDR1 is SGHRS and CDR2 YFSETQ. This CDR3 has 13 residues. V shed 4 bases and J 3 bases; nucleotides not matched to a gene: 4. This CDR3 is CASSGEGIYEQYF. CDR3 in DNA: TGCGCCAGCAGCGGGGAGGGTATCTACGAGCAGTACTTC.

The chain couples TRBV5-1 to TRBJ1-2, with TRBD1 identical over 8 bases. Trimming took 8 bases from V and 4 from J; bases not matched to a gene: 4. This CDR3 is built from 12 residues. From germline, CDR1 is SGHRS and CDR2 YFSETQ. The CDR3, as DNA: TGCGCCAGTCGGACAGGGAGCTATGGCTACACCTTC. It codes for CASRTGSYGYTF.

The V gene is TRBV6-5, the J gene TRBJ1-5; 8 nucleotides match TRBD1. CDR3 size: 15 residues. Trimming cost V 6 bases and J 4 bases; bases outside gene matches: 8. CDR1 MNHEY and CDR2 SVGAGI come from the germline V gene. The CDR3 sequence is CASRELGQENQPQHF. In nucleotides, the CDR3 is TGTGCCAGCAGAGAACTGGGACAGGAAAATCAGCCCCAGCATTTT.

The J gene is TRBJ1-2, the V gene TRBV7-9; TRBD1 matches 8 bases. Germline trimming cut 4 bases from V and 6 bases from J; bases unmatched to any gene: 7. The CDR3 has 14 residues. CDR1 and CDR2 from the germline V gene are SEHNR and FQNEAQ (reference sequence). The CDR3 coding sequence is TGTGCCAGCAGCTCGGACAGGGAGAGTAATGGCTACACCTTC. Its protein is CASSSDRESNGYTF.

The rearrangement joins TRBV28 to TRBJ1-5, with D unresolved. The CDR3 loop spans 13 amino acids. V shed 3 bases and J shed 5 bases, with 8 bases lying between them. CDR1 is MDHEN and CDR2 is SYDVKM in the germline V gene. CDR3 nucleotide sequence: TGTGCCAGCAGTTTCTTGGGCTATCAGCCCCAGCATTTT. Amino acids: CASSFLGYQPQHF.

The chain joins TRBV6-5 to TRBJ1-1, with D possibly TRBD1 on 6 matching bases. Germline CDR1 and CDR2: MNHEY and SVGAGI. Trimming shortened V by 6 bases and J by 4 bases, and 18 bases separated the two germline ends. This CDR3 region has 15 residues. This CDR3 reads CASSHPSRGGTEAFF. The CDR3 nucleotides are TGTGCCAGCAGCCATCCGTCCAGGGGTGGCACTGAAGCTTTCTTT.

This chain uses TRBV7-9 with TRBJ2-1; 7 nucleotides match TRBD2. Germline lookup yields CDR1 SEHNR and CDR2 FQNEAQ (reference sequence). The CDR3 contains 13 residues. V gave up 1 base and J gave up 7 bases; unmatched junction bases: 1. CDR3 residues: CASSLDGGNEQFF. CDR3 bases: TGTGCCAGCAGCTTAGACGGGGGGAATGAGCAGTTCTTC.

This chain connects TRBV29-1 to TRBJ1-2; 9 nucleotides line up with TRBD1. Germline V gives CDR1 SQVTM, CDR2 ANQGSEA. The trim removed 6 bases at V and 7 bases at J, leaving 12 bases unmatched. This CDR3 comprises 14 residues. CDR3 region: CSVGVRDRVTGYTF. Here the CDR3 DNA reads TGCAGCGTCGGCGTTCGGGACAGGGTAACTGGCTACACCTTC.

This chain uses TRBV10-3 with TRBJ2-1; 9 bases agree with TRBD2. CDR3 size: 21 residues. From germline, CDR1 is ENHRY and CDR2 SYGVKD. V dropped 2 bases and J dropped 0; count of bases not matched to a gene: 17. The CDR3 loop reads CAISERSGLAGTLSSYNEQFF. For the CDR3, the DNA is TGTGCCATCAGTGAGCGCTCTGGCCTAGCGGGGACCCTTAGCTCCTACAATGAGCAGTTCTTC.

The rearrangement uses TRBV19 and TRBJ1-2; TRBD1 matches at 12 bases. The CDR3 has 15 amino acids. CDR1 LNHDA and CDR2 SQIVND come from the germline V gene (reference sequence). Trimming took 4 bases from V and 7 from J; bases not matched to a gene: 7. CDR3 DNA sequence: TGTGCCAGTAGTACGACCGGGACAGGGGGCGGTGGCTACACCTTC. It is translated as CASSTTGTGGGGYTF.

The rearrangement links TRBV30 to TRBJ1-1, with TRBD1 matching over 7 bases. CDR1 is GTSNPN, CDR2 SVGIG, per germline (reference sequence). Trimming took 3 bases from V and 6 from J; bases not matched to a gene: 4. The CDR3 is 12 amino acids. CDR3 in amino acids: CAWSVGGSEAFF. The CDR3 coding sequence is TGTGCCTGGAGCGTAGGGGGCTCTGAAGCTTTCTTT. Complete variable domain (other parts from reference TRBV30 and TRBJ1-1): SQTIHQWPATLVQPVGSPLSLECTVEGTSNPNLYWYRQAAGRGLQLLFYSVGIGQISSEVPQNLSASRPQDRQFILSSKKLLLSDSGFYLCAWSVGGSEAFFGQGTRLTVV.

This chain uses TRBV6-6 with TRBJ1-1; TRBD1 is a possible D gene (6 bases). This CDR3 is built from 14 residues. In germline, CDR1 is MNHNY, CDR2 SVGAGI (reference sequence). With 9 bases removed from V and 0 bases from J, the gap between germline ends came to 14 bases. The CDR3 protein is CASLQGPVNTEAFF. Here the CDR3 DNA reads TGTGCCAGTCTACAGGGTCCGGTGAACACTGAAGCTTTCTTT.

This chain connects TRBV6-1 to TRBJ2-3; perhaps TRBD1 as D (6 bases). Trimming stripped 0 bases from V and 1 base from J, with 17 bases between. The V gene's germline CDR1 is MNHNS and CDR2 SASEGT. The length of the CDR3 is 18 residues. CDR3 nucleotide sequence: TGTGCCAGCAGTGAAGCCCCCGACTACCGGACAGGCACAGATACGCAGTATTTT. Its protein product is CASSEAPDYRTGTDTQYF.

V gene TRBV6-7 combines with J gene TRBJ2-7, with TRBD1 identical over 10 bases. TRBV6-7 is annotated as an ORF whose role is uncertain. V lost 3 bases, J lost 1 base, and 6 bases stayed unmatched. CDR3 size: 16 residues. CDR3 loop: CASSYSGTGESYEQYF. CDR3 sequence (DNA): TGTGCCAGCAGTTATAGCGGGACAGGGGAATCCTACGAGCAGTACTTC.

This sequence joins TRBV7-2 and TRBJ2-5; maybe TRBD1 (6 bases). The V gene's germline CDR1 is SGHTA and CDR2 FQGNSA. This CDR3 has 14 residues. Trimming pared 8 bases from V and 2 bases from J, leaving 15 bases between. CDR3 region: CASVYQTGQETQYF. The CDR3 DNA sequence: TGTGCCAGCGTATACCAAACAGGGCAAGAGACCCAGTACTTC.

The rearrangement uses TRBV30 and TRBJ1-5; perhaps TRBD1 as D (5 bases). Per the germline V gene, CDR1 is GTSNPN and CDR2 is SVGIG (reference sequence). This CDR3 has 13 amino acids. Trimming cost V 1 base and J 3 bases, with 7 bases left between them. CDR3 loop: CAWSEGYNQPQHF. The CDR3 bases are TGTGCCTGGAGTGAGGGGTACAATCAGCCCCAGCATTTT.

CDR3 sequence reads: CASSYSDSNYGYTF. The CDR3 coding sequence is TGTGCCAGCAGTTACTCCGACAGTAACTATGGCTACACCTTC. The J gene is TRBJ1-2, the V gene TRBV6-5; D may be TRBD1 (5 bases). Looked up from germline, CDR1 is MNHEY and CDR2 is SVGAGI. Trimming cost V 0 bases and J 1 base, with 6 bases left between them. The CDR3 is 14 amino acids.

This clone was picked up one time. CDR3 nucleotides: TGTGCCAGCAGTGACGGACTAGCCGCGTACAATGAGCAGTTCTTC. This sequence encodes CASSDGLAAYNEQFF. The V and J genes are TRBV25-1 and TRBJ2-1; TRBD2 matches at 8 bases. CDR1 is MGHDK, CDR2 SYGVNS, per germline. With V trimmed by 3 bases and J by 4 bases, 5 bases remained unmatched. The length of the CDR3 is 15 residues. Combining the CDR3 with reference TRBV25-1 and TRBJ2-1 gives the whole variable domain EADIYQTPRYLVIGTGKKITLECSQTMGHDKMYWYQQDPGMELHLIHYSYGVNSTEKGDLSSESTVSRIRTEHFPLTLESARPSHTSQYLCASSDGLAAYNEQFFGPGTRLTVL.

The CDR3 nucleotides are TGTGCCAGCAGACGCAGCTCTGGAAACACCATATATTTT. Amino acids: CASRRSSGNTIYF. This chain joins TRBV6-5 and TRBJ1-3; no definite D call. V was pared by 6 bases and J by 0 bases, with 6 bases between. This CDR3 region has 13 residues. Germline V gene lookup returns CDR1 MNHEY and CDR2 SVGAGI.

This chain uses TRBV12-5 with TRBJ2-5, with TRBD1 identical over 7 bases. Trimming took 5 bases from V and 5 from J; bases not matched to a gene: 5. The CDR3 contains 13 residues. Germline CDR1 and CDR2: LGHNT and FRNRAP. The DNA of the CDR3 is TGTGCTAGTGGTCGCGGACAGGCGGAGACCCAGTACTTC. Translated, it gives CASGRGQAETQYF.

The chain combines TRBV28 with TRBJ2-5, with 9 bases lining up with TRBD2. The CDR3 runs to 16 residues. The V segment lost 3 bases and the J segment 5 bases; nucleotides outside the gene matches: 10. CDR1 MDHEN and CDR2 SYDVKM come from the germline V gene. The CDR3 region has the DNA TGTGCCAGCAGTTTCCCTAGCGGGAAGGGTGGGGAGACCCAGTACTTC. Translating it yields CASSFPSGKGGETQYF.

This chain connects TRBV30 to TRBJ2-1; TRBD1 matches 7 bases. The V segment lost 2 bases and the J segment 6 bases; nucleotides outside the gene matches: 4. The CDR3 loop spans 13 amino acids. The V gene's germline CDR1 is GTSNPN and CDR2 SVGIG (reference sequence). The CDR3 DNA follows: TGTGCCTGGAGTTTCGGGACAGCCAATGAGCAGTTCTTC. Translated: CAWSFGTANEQFF.

The V call is TRBV28, the J call TRBJ1-5; D unclear. The V gene's germline CDR1 is MDHEN and CDR2 SYDVKM. V was trimmed by 7 bases and J by 3 bases, leaving 13 bases between them. The CDR3 length is 14 residues. CDR3 DNA: TGTGCCAGCACCCGCGAGGGCACCAATCAGCCCCAGCATTTT. This encodes CASTREGTNQPQHF. Drawing the rest from reference TRBV28 and TRBJ1-5, the complete variable domain is DVKVTQSSRYLVKRTGEKVFLECVQDMDHENMFWYRQDPGLGLRLIYFSYDVKMKEKGDIPEGYSVSREKKERFSLILESASTNQTSMYLCASTREGTNQPQHFGDGTRLSIL.

The chain employs TRBV25-1 and TRBJ2-3; D might be TRBD1 (6 bases). The CDR3 runs to 16 residues. CDR1 is MGHDK, CDR2 SYGVNS, per germline. Deletions cut 7 bases from V and 1 base from J, with 18 bases between. The CDR3 nucleotides are TGTGCCAGCACCTCGGACAGCCTTATGGGCACAGATACGCAGTATTTT. It yields the protein CASTSDSLMGTDTQYF.

This chain links TRBV28 with TRBJ2-3; no reliable D call. The CDR3 is 11 amino acids. V was cut by 5 bases and J by 8 bases, with 8 bases left in between. From germline, CDR1 is MDHEN and CDR2 SYDVKM. CDR3 sequence: CASSETGTQYF. In nucleotides, the CDR3 is TGTGCCAGCAGTGAGACGGGTACGCAGTATTTT.

This clone was observed a handful of times. This chain joins TRBV6-4 and TRBJ1-2; TRBD1 matches 9 bases. CDR1 is MRHNA and CDR2 is SNTAGT in the germline V gene. The CDR3 totals 15 residues. The junction had 9 bases not matched to a gene; V was cut back by 6 bases and J by 4 bases. Here the CDR3 DNA reads TGTGCCAGCAGCCCATATGGGACAGGGTTCTATGGCTACACCTTC. Translated, it gives CASSPYGTGFYGYTF.

V and J are TRBV11-2 and TRBJ1-6, with D maybe TRBD1 (5 bases). Trimming left V 1 base short and J 11 bases short, with 15 bases between. This CDR3 spans 15 amino acids. Per germline, CDR1 SGHAT and CDR2 FQNNGV. The CDR3 DNA is TGTGCCAGCAGCTTAGCGGGGGAACCTGCTACACCCCTCCACTTT. Its translation is CASSLAGEPATPLHF.